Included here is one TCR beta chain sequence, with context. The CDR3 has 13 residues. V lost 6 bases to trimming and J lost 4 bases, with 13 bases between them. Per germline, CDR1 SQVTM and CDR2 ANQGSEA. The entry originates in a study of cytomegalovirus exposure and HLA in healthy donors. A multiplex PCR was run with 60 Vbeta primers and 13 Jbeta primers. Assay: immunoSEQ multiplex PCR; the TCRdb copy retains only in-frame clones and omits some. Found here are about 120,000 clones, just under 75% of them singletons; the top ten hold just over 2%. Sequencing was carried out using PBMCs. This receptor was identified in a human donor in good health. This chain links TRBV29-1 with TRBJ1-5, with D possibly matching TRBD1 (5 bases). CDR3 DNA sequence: TGCAGCGTCGCGGGGCTACCTAATCAGCCCCAGCATTTT. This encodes CSVAGLPNQPQHF.